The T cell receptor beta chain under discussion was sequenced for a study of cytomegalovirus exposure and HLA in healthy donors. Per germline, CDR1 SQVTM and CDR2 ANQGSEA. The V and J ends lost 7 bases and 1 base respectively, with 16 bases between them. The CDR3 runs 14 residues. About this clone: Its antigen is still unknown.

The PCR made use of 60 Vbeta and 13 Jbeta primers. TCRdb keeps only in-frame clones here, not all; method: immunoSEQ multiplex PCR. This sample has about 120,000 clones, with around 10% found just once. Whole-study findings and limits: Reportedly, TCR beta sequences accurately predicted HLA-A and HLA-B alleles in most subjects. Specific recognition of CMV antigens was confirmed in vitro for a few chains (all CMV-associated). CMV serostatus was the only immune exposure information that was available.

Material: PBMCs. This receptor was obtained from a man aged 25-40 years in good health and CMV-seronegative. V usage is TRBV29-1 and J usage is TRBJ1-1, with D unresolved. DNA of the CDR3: TGCAGCGCCTTAGGCTGGCGGGGGAACACTGAAGCTTTCTTT. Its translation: CSALGWRGNTEAFF.